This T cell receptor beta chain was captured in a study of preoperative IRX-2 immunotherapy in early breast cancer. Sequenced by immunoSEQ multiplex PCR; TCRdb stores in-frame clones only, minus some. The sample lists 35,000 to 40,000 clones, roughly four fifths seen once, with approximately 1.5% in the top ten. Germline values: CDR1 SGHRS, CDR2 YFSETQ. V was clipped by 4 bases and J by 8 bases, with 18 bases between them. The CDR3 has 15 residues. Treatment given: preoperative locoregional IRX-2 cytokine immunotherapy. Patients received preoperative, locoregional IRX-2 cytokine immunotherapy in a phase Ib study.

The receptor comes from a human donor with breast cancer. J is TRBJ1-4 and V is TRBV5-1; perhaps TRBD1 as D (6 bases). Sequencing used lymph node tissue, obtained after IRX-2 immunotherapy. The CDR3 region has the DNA TGCGCCAGCAGCGAGGGGACATGGGTCGGGGAAAAACTGTTTTTT. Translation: CASSEGTWVGEKLFF.